Detailed here is one T cell receptor (beta chain). This clonotype occurred once. It lacks a known antigen. Base qualities are not provided; no much larger clone lies one nucleotide away. Support from one read is weak. The junction carries 12 bases between V and J, which are trimmed by 0 bases and 7 bases respectively. From the germline V gene (reference sequence), CDR1 is LNHNV and CDR2 is YYDKDF. From the cysteine through the phenylalanine, the CDR3 covers 15 amino acids. Left in the record is the CDR3 DNA by itself, 45 bases read in frame from the first base. This sample was included in a study of blood T cells in healthy people across ages (dated by TCRdb to between 2015 and 2016). With respect to the entire study: In model experiments, roughly one uniquely barcoded TCR beta cDNA molecule per two T cells was captured by template switching. Using deep sequencing normalized with unique cDNA molecular identifiers, the study measured how TCR beta repertoire diversity changes with age. The donors were split into four age groups: young (average about 16 years), middle-aged (about 40), aged (about 62) and long-lived (roughly 86). To avoid experimental bias, donors of different ages were randomly spread across the sequencing lanes. For two donors (one aged 18 to 30 and one aged 80 or older), the study analyzed two additional independent replicas of 1 million unique cDNA reads from the same blood draw. Broad study findings and their caveats: A strong correlation was found between observed TCR beta diversity and the percentage of naive T cells measured by flow cytometry. The long-lived group showed more naive CD4+ T cells, fewer expanded clones and increased TCR diversity than the aged group, suggesting age selection. Estimates of total diversity based on one million sequenced T cells were regarded as lower bounds and as underestimates. As age increased, observed TCR beta diversity per million T cells dropped in a roughly linear way, and a significant reduction was already evident by age 40. Because profiling used bulk unsorted PBMCs, naive and antigen-experienced compartments could not be compared conclusively. Donor CMV infection status was unknown, potentially confounding age-related changes in expanded clonotypes.

Systemically healthy Caucasian individuals from Russia, some 36 in total and aged about 6 to 90 years, were included as donors. Each donor gave about 9.7 milliliters of peripheral blood, drawn into EDTA-treated Vacutainer tubes. Ficoll-Paque density-gradient centrifugation was used to isolate PBMCs, with at least 7 million obtained per sample. Trizol reagent was used to extract total RNA from PBMCs, with at least 5 micrograms per sample. The percentages of naive CD45RAhigh/CD27high T cells were determined by flow cytometry on a PBMC aliquot from every donor. The library was prepared using 5' RACE. Instrument on record: Illumina HiSeq 2500. A second PCR of about 6 to 11 cycles was run with a J-beta primer mix and a sample-barcoded 5' primer. A template-switch 5' adaptor carrying 12 random nucleotides introduced a unique molecular identifier onto each TCR beta cDNA molecule. At least 2.5 million CDR3-containing paired-end reads were obtained from each sample. First-strand cDNA synthesis was performed from all RNA using the Mint cDNA synthesis kit, with priming by a TRBC-specific oligonucleotide. After uracil-DNA glycosylase treatment, a first 18-cycle PCR used universal primers M1SS and BC2_uni_R on all cDNA. The study's own analysis went as follows. For normalization, 1 million high-quality reads were randomly selected from each sample, with every read carrying a distinct molecular identifier. Reads sharing molecular identifiers were discarded rather than binned into consensus sequences. MiTCR, set to a Q25 quality threshold and the strictest error-elimination algorithm, was used for CDR3 identification, clonotype clustering and error correction. A nonparametric unseen species model using Euler transformation provided a lower-bound estimate of total TCR beta diversity. TCRdb reprocessed the public reads (quality trimming at Q25 with fastp, clone calling with MiXCR) and kept in-frame beta chains. Entries are consolidated by CDR3 protein sequence, retaining the most common genes and DNA. These V and J calls derive from TCRdb rather than the authors' analysis. The table for this sample lists about 1.6 million distinct CDR3 sequences; around 36% of them were counted only once. The ten largest account for roughly 12% of the sample.

Here the chain combines TRBV15 and TRBJ1-4; no confident D gene assignment can be made. This sequence was found in a woman aged 30 to 39 in good health. The sample consisted of blood. The CDR3: CATSRDPGEREKLFF. The nucleotide sequence reads as follows: TGTGCCACCAGCAGAGATCCCGGGGAACGTGAAAAACTGTTTTTT.